The clone carrying this T cell receptor beta chain was seen a few times. The antigen remains undetermined. The data were obtained in a study of T-cell memory formation after mild COVID-19. Study background: TCR clusters were largely donor specific.

It was 5'RACE with constant-segment primers that produced the TCR alpha and TCR beta cDNA libraries, which carried sample barcodes and UMIs. TCRdb recomputed calls from the 5' RACE reads with MiXCR, one row per CDR3 protein. There are about 190,000 distinct CDR3 sequences in the sample; 15% to 20% occur only once, and 2.4% lies in the top ten. Points from the study as a whole: CD8+ contracting clones occupied EMRA, while CD4+ ones occupied mainly CM and EM. Contracting clones from day 15 to 85 had balanced CD4/CD8; later expanders favoured CD4+.

The sequence derives from an adult woman who had mild COVID-19 (a few samples of this study predate the infection). Cell type and time point are not known. Sequenced sample: PBMCs or a T cell subset sorted from them (not recorded which).

This CDR3 reads CSVEIRDTQYF. CDR3 coding DNA: TGCAGCGTTGAAATCAGAGATACGCAGTATTTT. The chain employs TRBV29-1 and TRBJ2-3; D remains ambiguous. V was shortened by 2 bases and J by 5 bases, with 5 bases between the two germline ends. The CDR3 has 11 amino acids. CDR1 is SQVTM and CDR2 is ANQGSEA in the germline V gene.